This is a list of T cell receptor beta chains from one sample in a study of shared clonotypes between healthy human individuals. This table comes from immunoSEQ multiplex PCR, and its TCRdb copy is limited to in-frame clones, with some not included. The data contain 950,000 to 1,200,000 clones, about 72% of them singletons. The source material was memory CD4+ T cells from PBMCs. The receptors derive from a man younger than 30 in good health. Some clones in this sample may be carry-over from other donors' samples. Each CDR3 is given with its conserved first and last residue. Each record gives: J gene, V gene, clone size, D gene, CDR3 protein, CDR3 DNA. The D gene is left open where the match is weak. Expanded clones get a size class; other rows say once, few or many, or leave the size out.

J: TRBJ2-2; V: TRBV10-3; size: .; D: .; CDR3: CAISDGGHRGTGELFF; DNA: TGTGCCATCAGTGACGGGGGCCATAGGGGCACCGGGGAGCTGTTTTTT
J: TRBJ1-3; V: TRBV5-1; size: few; D: .; CDR3: CASSSSGTGNTIYF; DNA: TGCGCCAGCAGCAGTTCAGGCACTGGAAACACCATATATTTT
J: TRBJ1-2; V: TRBV6-5; size: few; D: .; CDR3: CASSVAATYGYTF; DNA: TGTGCCAGCAGTGTGGCGGCTACCTATGGCTACACCTTC
J: TRBJ2-7; V: TRBV9; size: .; D: TRBD2; CDR3: CASSVGLAVYEQYF; DNA: TGTGCCAGCAGCGTAGGGCTAGCGGTCTACGAGCAGTACTTC
J: TRBJ2-2; V: TRBV9; size: .; D: .; CDR3: CASSVQPNTGELFF; DNA: TGTGCCAGCAGCGTACAGCCAAACACCGGGGAGCTGTTTTTT
J: TRBJ2-1; V: TRBV15; size: .; D: .; CDR3: CATSRRLVSYNEQFF; DNA: TGTGCCACCAGCAGACGACTAGTCTCCTACAATGAGCAGTTCTTC
J: TRBJ2-7; V: TRBV10-3; size: .; D: TRBD1; CDR3: CAISVTGGNEQYF; DNA: TGTGCCATCAGTGTGACAGGGGGTAACGAGCAGTACTTC
J: TRBJ2-3; V: TRBV11-2; size: once; D: TRBD2; CDR3: CASSFLAGSTDTQYF; DNA: TGTGCCAGCAGCTTTCTAGCGGGTAGCACAGATACGCAGTATTTT
J: TRBJ2-1; V: TRBV4-3; size: .; D: TRBD2; CDR3: CASSALAGGEQFF; DNA: TGCGCCAGCAGTGCTCTAGCGGGAGGCGAGCAGTTCTTC
J: TRBJ2-4; V: TRBV4-1; size: .; D: .; CDR3: CASSQDLAKNIQYF; DNA: TGCGCCAGCAGCCAAGACTTAGCCAAAAACATTCAGTACTTC
J: TRBJ1-4; V: TRBV7-7; size: few; D: .; CDR3: CASSLAIGPNEKLFF; DNA: TGTGCCAGCAGCTTAGCTATTGGGCCCAATGAAAAACTGTTTTTT
J: TRBJ2-3; V: TRBV27; size: once; D: TRBD2; CDR3: CASSLNGRPGGDTQYF; DNA: TGTGCCAGCAGTTTAAACGGGAGGCCCGGGGGAGATACGCAGTATTTT
J: TRBJ2-3; V: TRBV28; size: .; D: TRBD2; CDR3: CASSITIVREGDTQYF; DNA: TGTGCCAGCAGTATAACAATTGTGCGGGAGGGAGATACGCAGTATTTT
J: TRBJ2-5; V: TRBV18; size: .; D: .; CDR3: CASSPPAGAQETQYF; DNA: TGTGCCAGCTCACCCCCGGCAGGAGCCCAAGAGACCCAGTACTTC
J: TRBJ2-3; V: TRBV18; size: .; D: .; CDR3: CASSADSTDTQYF; DNA: TGTGCCAGCTCCGCGGACAGCACAGATACGCAGTATTTT
J: TRBJ2-1; V: TRBV29-1; size: .; D: TRBD2; CDR3: CSVQPGTSVNEQFF; DNA: TGCAGCGTTCAACCCGGGACTAGCGTCAATGAGCAGTTCTTC
J: TRBJ2-7; V: TRBV6-6; size: few; D: .; CDR3: CASSDPGQAYEQYF; DNA: TGTGCCAGCAGCGATCCGGGACAAGCCTACGAGCAGTACTTC
J: TRBJ2-3; V: TRBV20-1; size: .; D: TRBD2; CDR3: CSAGRGDTQYF; DNA: TGCAGTGCGGGGAGGGGAGATACGCAGTATTTT
J: TRBJ2-2; V: TRBV4-1; size: .; D: TRBD1; CDR3: CASSHGDRVPGELFF; DNA: TGCGCCAGCAGCCACGGGGACAGGGTCCCCGGGGAGCTGTTTTTT
J: TRBJ1-2; V: TRBV5-6; size: .; D: TRBD1; CDR3: CASSLGFDRGPNCGYTF; DNA: TGTGCCAGCAGCTTGGGATTCGACAGGGGGCCTAACTGTGGCTACACCTTC
J: TRBJ1-3; V: TRBV5-4; size: .; D: TRBD1; CDR3: CASSSRGSGNTIYF; DNA: TGTGCCAGCAGCTCCAGGGGGTCGGGAAACACCATATATTTT
J: TRBJ1-4; V: TRBV2; size: few; D: .; CDR3: CASSPFTQGRKLFF; DNA: TGTGCCAGCAGTCCTTTTACACAGGGAAGGAAACTGTTTTTT
J: TRBJ1-5; V: TRBV9; size: .; D: .; CDR3: CASSVGHSDQPQHF; DNA: TGTGCCAGCAGCGTCGGGCACTCTGATCAGCCCCAGCATTTT
J: TRBJ2-7; V: TRBV6-6; size: .; D: .; CDR3: CASRAGTPYEQYF; DNA: TGTGCCAGCAGGGCCGGGACACCCTACGAGCAGTACTTC
J: TRBJ1-1; V: TRBV2; size: .; D: .; CDR3: CASSGMSDASEAFF; DNA: TGTGCCAGCAGTGGCATGTCCGACGCCAGTGAGGCTTTCTTT
J: TRBJ1-3; V: TRBV6-5; size: once; D: .; CDR3: CASSLDRSSGNTIYF; DNA: TGTGCCAGCAGTTTAGACAGGAGCTCTGGAAACACCATATATTTT
J: TRBJ2-1; V: TRBV27; size: .; D: TRBD2; CDR3: CATKGSRGGYEQFF; DNA: TGTGCCACCAAAGGGTCGAGGGGAGGGTATGAGCAGTTCTTC
J: TRBJ2-1; V: TRBV28; size: .; D: TRBD1; CDR3: CATYRGANNEQFF; DNA: TGTGCCACGTACAGGGGGGCGAACAATGAGCAGTTCTTC
J: TRBJ2-1; V: TRBV9; size: once; D: TRBD1; CDR3: CASSARGLSEQFF; DNA: TGTGCCAGCAGCGCCAGGGGGCTCAGTGAGCAGTTCTTC
J: TRBJ1-1; V: TRBV7-3; size: .; D: .; CDR3: CASRKDGGVSEAFF; DNA: TGTGCCAGCAGAAAGGACGGCGGGGTCAGTGAAGCTTTCTTT
J: TRBJ1-6; V: TRBV30; size: .; D: TRBD1; CDR3: CASTGGDSPLHF; DNA: TGTGCCTCGACAGGGGGCGATTCACCCCTCCACTTT
J: TRBJ1-3; V: TRBV28; size: .; D: .; CDR3: CATLGISGNTIYF; DNA: TGTGCCACCCTGGGGATCTCTGGAAACACCATATATTTT
J: TRBJ1-1; V: TRBV28; size: .; D: .; CDR3: CASSLGSQGNTEAFF; DNA: TGTGCCAGCAGTTTAGGGTCACAGGGGAACACTGAAGCTTTCTTT
J: TRBJ2-5; V: TRBV5-1; size: .; D: .; CDR3: CASSLNGPQVGVQYF; DNA: TGCGCCAGCAGCTTGAACGGGCCTCAAGTCGGCGTCCAGTACTTC
J: TRBJ1-1; V: TRBV10-1; size: .; D: TRBD1; CDR3: CASSPDRWGEAFF; DNA: TGCGCCAGCAGTCCGGACAGGTGGGGTGAAGCTTTCTTT
J: TRBJ2-7; V: TRBV29-1; size: .; D: TRBD2; CDR3: CSGGGGSYEQYF; DNA: TGCAGCGGTGGGGGGGGCTCCTACGAGCAGTACTTC
J: TRBJ2-7; V: TRBV29-1; size: .; D: TRBD1; CDR3: CSVRKGDRVHEQYF; DNA: TGCAGCGTTCGAAAGGGTGACAGGGTCCACGAGCAGTACTTC
J: TRBJ2-2; V: TRBV7-2; size: .; D: TRBD2; CDR3: CASSLFRTSGRADGELFF; DNA: TGTGCCAGCAGCTTATTTCGGACTAGCGGGAGGGCCGACGGGGAGCTGTTTTTT
J: TRBJ1-2; V: TRBV2; size: .; D: .; CDR3: CASLLAGDGYTF; DNA: TGTGCCAGCCTCCTGGCCGGGGATGGCTACACCTTC
J: TRBJ1-6; V: TRBV5-4; size: .; D: TRBD1; CDR3: CASSPQGQGRNSPLHF; DNA: TGTGCCAGCAGCCCCCAGGGACAGGGGAGGAATTCACCCCTCCACTTT
J: TRBJ2-7; V: TRBV18; size: .; D: TRBD1; CDR3: CASSPSGTGPYEQYF; DNA: TGTGCCAGCTCACCATCCGGGACAGGGCCCTACGAGCAGTACTTC
J: TRBJ1-2; V: TRBV7-9; size: .; D: TRBD1; CDR3: CASSSKTGDYGYTF; DNA: TGTGCCAGCAGCTCTAAGACAGGGGACTATGGCTACACCTTC
J: TRBJ1-1; V: TRBV28; size: few; D: .; CDR3: CASSFSATQAFF; DNA: TGTGCCAGCAGTTTTTCTGCAACACAAGCTTTCTTT
J: TRBJ2-7; V: TRBV7-2; size: .; D: .; CDR3: CASSPSGRLEQYF; DNA: TGTGCCAGCAGCCCTTCGGGGCGCCTCGAGCAGTACTTC